The next 19 T cell receptor beta chains were all read from a single sample in a study of blood T cells in healthy people across ages. A second roughly 6 to 11 cycle PCR used barcoded and J-beta primers. TCRdb reprocessed the 5' RACE reads via MiXCR and lists one record per CDR3 protein. The sample shows around 1.5 million distinct CDR3 sequences, 34% of them seen only once. Source material: blood. The receptors originated from a woman aged 25-40 years in good health.

This clonotype was seen only a few times. The chain is built from TRBV14 and TRBJ1-1; D is perhaps TRBD1 (5 bases). The CDR3 is made up of 14 amino acids. Germline V gene data show CDR1 as SGHDN and CDR2 as FVKESK. V was pared by 4 bases and J by 3 bases, with 12 bases between. CDR3 coding DNA: TGTGCCAGCAGCCCCATCGGGGGGGACACTGAAGCTTTCTTT. As protein: CASSPIGGDTEAFF.

This chain links TRBV7-9 with TRBJ1-4, with D possibly being TRBD1 (5 bases). Trimming removed 5 bases from V and 8 bases from J, with 24 bases in between. Germline V lookup: CDR1 SEHNR, CDR2 FQNEAQ (reference sequence). CDR3 length: 17 residues. The CDR3 DNA reads TGTGCCAGCAGCCGCGACCCAGGATTCACCCGGGGCGAAAAACTGTTTTTT. It yields the protein CASSRDPGFTRGEKLFF.

V usage is TRBV18 and J usage is TRBJ2-3; 11 nucleotides line up with TRBD2. This CDR3 comprises 15 residues. V shed 4 bases and J 5 bases; nucleotides not matched to a gene: 5. The germline V gene has CDR1 KGHSH and CDR2 LQKENI. The CDR3 spells CASSRLAGRQDTQYF. CDR3 DNA sequence: TGTGCCAGCTCACGACTAGCGGGGCGTCAAGATACGCAGTATTTT.

This clonotype has just a few counts. This chain joins TRBV29-1 and TRBJ2-5; 7 bases agree with TRBD1. This CDR3 is built from 12 residues. With V trimmed by 7 bases and J by 3 bases, 5 bases remained unmatched. Germline V gene sequence: CDR1 SQVTM, CDR2 ANQGSEA. This CDR3 is CSAVGTEETQYF. The CDR3 coding sequence is TGCAGCGCGGTGGGGACAGAAGAGACCCAGTACTTC. The variable domain in full, with the rest retrieved from reference TRBV29-1 and TRBJ2-5, is SAVISQKPSRDICQRGTSLTIQCQVDSQVTMMFWYRQQPGQSLTLIATANQGSEATYESGFVIDKFPISRPNLTFSTLTVSNMSPEDSSIYLCSAVGTEETQYFGPGTRLLVL.

The chain employs TRBV25-1 and TRBJ1-2, with D unresolved. The germline gives CDR1 MGHDK, CDR2 SYGVNS. CDR3 size: 16 residues. V lost 0 bases to trimming and J lost 4 bases, with 15 bases between them. CDR3 residues: CASSEYSIERTYGYTF. The DNA for the CDR3 is TGTGCCAGCAGTGAATACTCGATTGAACGGACCTATGGCTACACCTTC.

This chain uses TRBV20-1 with TRBJ2-1; the D gene is possibly TRBD2 (6 bases). CDR3 length: 19 amino acids. V shed 3 bases and J shed 0 bases, with 24 bases lying between them. The germline gives CDR1 DFQATT, CDR2 SNEGSKA (reference sequence). CDR3 nucleotides: TGCAGTGCTAGGGGCCCCTACGCGCTAGCGCCTAGCTCCTACAATGAGCAGTTCTTC. This sequence encodes CSARGPYALAPSSYNEQFF.

This clonotype was recorded a few times. V and J are TRBV3-1 and TRBJ2-7; no reliable D call. Trimming took 1 base from V and 5 from J, leaving 9 bases between them. Germline lookup yields CDR1 LGHDT and CDR2 YNNKEL (reference sequence). There are 13 residues in the CDR3. CDR3 coding DNA: TGTGCCAGCAGCCAAGTTTTGGGTCACGAGCAGTACTTC. The encoded protein is CASSQVLGHEQYF.

This clonotype appeared a few times. The gene calls are TRBV2 and TRBJ2-5, with 14 bases identical to TRBD2. The tail of the sequence fits TRBJ2-7 better, so the J call may be wrong. The CDR3 is 20 amino acids. The germline gives CDR1 SNHLY, CDR2 FYNNEI. Written as DNA, the CDR3 is TGTGCCAGCAGTGAACCTCCCGGGACTAGCGGGAGCGGGTCGGGTTCCGAGCAGTACTTC. Residues: CASSEPPGTSGSGSGSEQYF.

The chain has TRBV5-1 and TRBJ1-1; the match to TRBD1 covers 8 bases. Germline CDR1 and CDR2: SGHRS and YFSETQ. Trimming at V came to 3 bases and at J to 1 base, leaving 5 bases not matched to a gene. This CDR3 has 15 amino acids. CDR3 loop: CASSSAGTGNTEAFF. The CDR3 region has the DNA TGCGCCAGCAGCTCGGCCGGGACAGGGAACACTGAAGCTTTCTTT.

J is TRBJ2-7 and V is TRBV7-8; D not certain. Trimming took off 4 bases at V and 1 base at J, with 17 bases between the two ends. This CDR3 is 16 amino acids long. Germline CDR1 is SGHVS and CDR2 is FQNEAQ. CDR3 sequence: CASSSSITTTSYEQYF. Here the CDR3 DNA reads TGTGCCAGCAGCTCAAGCATAACGACAACGTCCTACGAGCAGTACTTC.

As to this clonotype: The junction does not match germline at one end; this may be a read error. The rearrangement uses TRBV10-3 and TRBJ1-4; D is perhaps TRBD1 (5 bases). CDR1 and CDR2 from the germline V gene are ENHRY and SYGVKD. The CDR3 length is 13 residues. CDR3 region: CAFRAQVGEKLFF. CDR3 sequence (DNA): TGTGCCTTCAGGGCCCAGGTCGGGGAAAAACTGTTTTTT.

The V gene is TRBV7-2, the J gene TRBJ2-3, with D unclear. Germline CDR1 is SGHTA and CDR2 is FQGNSA. The V end was cut by 11 bases, the J end by 2 bases, with 11 bases between. The CDR3 has 12 amino acids. The CDR3 DNA sequence: TGTGCCGGGTTGACCTCCACAGATACGCAGTATTTT. It yields the protein CAGLTSTDTQYF. Variable domain in full (rest from reference TRBV7-2 and TRBJ2-3): GAGVSQSPSNKVTEKGKDVELRCDPISGHTALYWYRQSLGQGLEFLIYFQGNSAPDKSGLPSDRFSAERTGGSVSTLTIQRTQQEDSAVYLCAGLTSTDTQYFGPGTRLTVL.

The rearrangement joins TRBV29-1 to TRBJ2-1; D is uncertain. The J call may not be correct, given that the DNA end is closer to TRBJ2-7. Germline V gene data show CDR1 as SQVTM and CDR2 as ANQGSEA. The CDR3 is 13 residues long. CDR3 in amino acids: CSVDFVHAYEQYF. The CDR3 bases are TGCAGCGTAGACTTCGTTCACGCCTACGAGCAGTACTTC.

This clonotype was counted at least ten times. The chain uses TRBV29-1 and TRBJ2-3, with 8 bases lining up with TRBD1. The V and J ends lost 4 bases and 2 bases, in that order; junction bases with no gene match: 5. CDR1 and CDR2 from the germline V gene are SQVTM and ANQGSEA. CDR3 length: 14 residues. The CDR3, as DNA: TGCAGCGTTGTAGGGACAGGCTACACAGATACGCAGTATTTT. This codes for CSVVGTGYTDTQYF.

The table lists this clonotype with a few counts. A junction end diverges from the germline sequence, so it may reflect a read error. The genes are TRBV28 and TRBJ2-5, with D perhaps assigned TRBD1 or TRBD2 (5 bases each). TRBJ2-7 matches the DNA end more closely, so the J call is doubtful. The CDR3 extends over 13 amino acids. The V gene's germline CDR1 is MDHEN and CDR2 SYDVKM. The CDR3 region has the DNA TGTGCCAGCAGGGGACGGGAATCCTGCGAGCAGTACTTC. Its translation: CASRGRESCEQYF.

This clonotype has more than one count but fewer than ten. The chain combines TRBV7-8 with TRBJ2-1; D tentatively reads TRBD1 or TRBD2 (6 bases each). Germline assignment: CDR1 SGHVS and CDR2 FQNEAQ. V was cut by 3 bases and J by 2 bases, with 17 bases left in between. The CDR3 extends over 17 amino acids. The CDR3 bases are TGTGCCAGCAGCTTCCTTGCGGGACAAGAAGCCTACAATGAGCAGTTCTTC. Residues: CASSFLAGQEAYNEQFF.

This chain uses TRBV9 with TRBJ1-6, with D uncertain. The V and J ends lost 3 bases and 14 bases respectively, with 9 bases between them. Germline CDR1 SGDLS, CDR2 YYNGEE. The CDR3 spans 11 residues. In DNA form, the CDR3 reads TGTGCCAGCAGCGCCCGAGGGACCCTCCACTTT. Protein product: CASSARGTLHF.

The chain joins TRBV6-1 to TRBJ2-1; 10 nucleotides align to TRBD2. Germline V gene sequence: CDR1 MNHNS, CDR2 SASEGT. V was pared by 4 bases and J by 10 bases, with 10 bases of the junction left unmatched. CDR3 length: 15 amino acids. CDR3 region: CASSGGLAPPGEQFF. The CDR3 DNA reads as TGTGCCAGCAGTGGGGGACTAGCGCCGCCGGGGGAGCAGTTCTTC.

This chain uses TRBV20-1 with TRBJ2-1; D is possibly TRBD2 (6 bases). The V gene lost 2 bases and the J gene lost 2 bases, with 22 bases spanning the gap. CDR3 length equals 18 residues. Germline V gene sequence: CDR1 DFQATT, CDR2 SNEGSKA (reference sequence). The CDR3 DNA reads as TGCAGTGCTAGATTTAGCGGTCGGGGGAGCTACGCCTACAATGAGCAGTTCTTC. Translated: CSARFSGRGSYAYNEQFF.